This T cell receptor beta chain comes out of a study of cytomegalovirus exposure and HLA in healthy donors. This clone was found a few times. What it binds is not known. The primer mix had 60 Vbeta and 13 Jbeta primers. Assay: immunoSEQ multiplex PCR; the TCRdb copy retains only in-frame clones and omits some. The data hold roughly 190,000 clones, with about 70% observed a single time. Study-level findings and limits: A list of 164 TCR beta chains associated with cytomegalovirus was given. Prediction of most subjects' HLA-A and HLA-B alleles by TCR beta sequences was reportedly accurate.

The CDR3 is 15 amino acids. Germline V gives CDR1 SGHTA, CDR2 FQGNSA. J lost 0 bases, V lost 5 bases, and 3 bases had no gene match. Sequencing was performed on PBMCs. This clonotype originated in a woman in her twenties or thirties in good health and CMV-seronegative. The chain uses TRBV7-2 and TRBJ2-3, with 9 bases identical to TRBD1. Here the CDR3 reads CASSPDRGSTDTQYF. CDR3 nucleotide sequence: TGTGCCAGCAGCCCAGACAGGGGGAGCACAGATACGCAGTATTTT. The full variable domain, its missing parts supplied by reference TRBV7-2 and TRBJ2-3, is GAGVSQSPSNKVTEKGKDVELRCDPISGHTALYWYRQSLGQGLEFLIYFQGNSAPDKSGLPSDRFSAERTGGSVSTLTIQRTQQEDSAVYLCASSPDRGSTDTQYFGPGTRLTVL.